The rows below give T cell receptor beta chains drawn from one sample of a study of CD8 T cells in ankylosing spondylitis. TCRdb analysed the 5' RACE reads with MiXCR anew, one entry per CDR3 protein. This sample yields 250,000 or so distinct CDR3 sequences, of which 20% to 30% are seen a single time; 0.5% to 0.75% belongs to the top ten. Sequenced: blood, either unsorted or a sorted T cell fraction (not recorded which). The receptors originated from a male donor with ankylosing spondylitis or in good health (not recorded which). The CDR3 runs from the conserved cysteine through the conserved F or W. D genes are given only for firm matches. A row's size may be missing; if present it is once, few, many or a size class.

d_call	cdr3_length	clone_size	j_call	v_call	cdr3_aa	cdr3_nt
TRBD1	15	few	TRBJ2-1	TRBV20-1	CSARDTGAPLDEQFF	TGCAGTGCGAGGGATACAGGGGCACCCCTCGATGAGCAGTTCTTC
.	13	once	TRBJ2-2	TRBV6-6	CASRSEGIGELFF	TGTGCCAGCAGAAGCGAGGGGATCGGGGAGCTGTTTTTT
.	14	.	TRBJ1-1	TRBV20-1	CSASVDTQGTEAFF	TGCAGTGCTAGTGTGGACACTCAGGGCACTGAAGCTTTCTTT
.	14	few	TRBJ2-1	TRBV7-6	CASSFVIGLGEQFF	TGTGCCAGCAGCTTTGTGATTGGTTTGGGGGAGCAGTTCTTC
.	11	many	TRBJ2-7	TRBV20-1	CSASRRDEQYF	TGCAGTGCTAGTCGGAGGGACGAGCAGTACTTC
TRBD1	16	many	TRBJ1-2	TRBV28	CASSLGQGVANYGYTF	TGTGCCAGCAGTTTAGGACAGGGGGTAGCTAACTATGGCTACACCTTC
TRBD1	14	many	TRBJ1-2	TRBV20-1	CSARPPWDRDGYTF	TGCAGTGCTAGACCCCCCTGGGACAGGGATGGCTACACCTTC
.	13	.	TRBJ1-5	TRBV20-1	CSARGQGDQPQHF	TGCAGTGCTAGAGGCCAGGGAGATCAGCCCCAGCATTTT
.	13	.	TRBJ2-2	TRBV20-1	CSARDRRVGELFF	TGCAGTGCTAGAGATCGGCGTGTCGGGGAGCTGTTTTTT
.	11	many	TRBJ2-3	TRBV12-3/TRBV12-4	CASSPSRVQYF	TGTGCCAGCAGTCCCAGCAGGGTTCAGTATTTT
.	13	many	TRBJ2-7	TRBV12-3/TRBV12-4	CASGHPQAEGQYF	TGTGCCAGCGGACATCCACAGGCCGAGGGGCAGTACTTC
TRBD1	18	.	TRBJ1-5	TRBV5-5	CASIKPGRDRGSNQPQHF	TGTGCCAGCATCAAACCGGGTCGGGACAGGGGTAGCAATCAGCCCCAGCATTTT
TRBD1	14	.	TRBJ2-3	TRBV20-1	CSATGQGSTDTQYF	TGCAGTGCTACTGGACAGGGGTCAACAGATACGCAGTATTTT
.	15	few	TRBJ2-5	TRBV5-5	CASSPRTRGEETQYF	TGTGCCAGCAGCCCCCGGACGCGGGGAGAAGAGACCCAGTACTTC
TRBD2	15	.	TRBJ2-1	TRBV20-1	CSARDRAGGYNEQFF	TGCAGTGCTAGAGATCGAGCGGGGGGTTACAATGAGCAGTTCTTC
.	15	few	TRBJ1-1	TRBV15	CATSRGLGENTEAFF	TGTGCCACCAGCAGGGGCTTGGGGGAGAACACTGAAGCTTTCTTT
TRBD1	15	.	TRBJ1-2	TRBV28	CASSFTGVYDYGYTF	TGTGCCAGCAGTTTTACAGGGGTGTACGACTATGGCTACACCTTC
.	11	.	TRBJ2-7	TRBV24-1	CATSTSYEQYF	TGTGCCACCAGTACCTCCTACGAGCAGTACTTC
.	13	many	TRBJ2-3	TRBV20-1	CSARDGATDTQYF	TGCAGTGCTAGAGATGGGGCCACAGATACGCAGTATTTT
.	14	many	TRBJ2-5	TRBV12-3/TRBV12-4	CASSPGDPRETQYF	TGTGCCAGCAGTCCCGGTGACCCAAGAGAGACCCAGTACTTC
TRBD1	15	.	TRBJ2-7	TRBV5-4	CASSLRTGGVYEQYF	TGTGCCAGCAGCTTGAGGACAGGGGGCGTTTACGAGCAGTACTTC
TRBD2	15	.	TRBJ2-7	TRBV29-1	CSVGGLAGHSYEQYF	TGCAGCGTCGGTGGACTAGCGGGGCACTCCTACGAGCAGTACTTC
.	13	few	TRBJ2-2	TRBV6-1	CASRDWQGGELFF	TGTGCCAGCAGAGACTGGCAGGGAGGGGAGCTGTTTTTT
TRBD1	15	few	TRBJ2-7	TRBV28	CASSTPGQGTHEQYF	TGTGCCAGCAGCACCCCGGGACAGGGTACTCACGAGCAGTACTTC
.	14	.	TRBJ1-1	TRBV9	CASSARPVTTEAFF	TGTGCCAGCAGCGCCAGGCCAGTGACCACTGAAGCTTTCTTT
TRBD2	15	few	TRBJ2-5	TRBV12-3/TRBV12-4	CASSLEGRAQETQYF	TGTGCCAGCAGTTTGGAGGGGAGGGCCCAAGAGACCCAGTACTTC
.	16	few	TRBJ2-1	TRBV20-1	CSASTPGPPAYNEQFF	TGCAGTGCAAGTACACCGGGACCCCCGGCTTACAATGAGCAGTTCTTC
TRBD2	15	.	TRBJ2-3	TRBV29-1	CSVNPGGGGKDTQYF	TGCAGCGTTAATCCGGGGGGGGGCGGAAAAGATACGCAGTATTTT
.	10	.	TRBJ2-1	TRBV2	CASSVLACVF	TGTGCCAGCAGTGTACTAGCTTGCGTCTTC
.	14	few	TRBJ1-1	TRBV12-3/TRBV12-4	CASSFGSQGTEAFF	TGTGCCAGCAGTTTTGGTTCGCAGGGAACTGAAGCTTTCTTT
.	18	many	TRBJ2-2	TRBV10-2	CAFRWKLGLFANTGELFF	TGCGCCTTCCGATGGAAACTGGGCCTTTTCGCGAACACCGGGGAGCTGTTTTTT
TRBD1	13	few	TRBJ1-1	TRBV29-1	CSASGQQNTEAFF	TGCAGCGCCTCGGGACAGCAGAACACTGAAGCTTTCTTT
TRBD2	18	.	TRBJ2-3	TRBV6-1	CASRGLAGPGYGTDTQYF	TGTGCCAGCAGAGGACTAGCGGGGCCTGGTTACGGCACAGATACGCAGTATTTT
.	13	many	TRBJ1-2	TRBV29-1	CSVEKGGQESYTF	TGCAGCGTTGAAAAGGGGGGGCAGGAGAGCTACACCTTC
TRBD2	14	few	TRBJ2-3	TRBV6-4	CASRYSGGSDTQYF	TGTGCCAGCCGATACAGCGGGGGTTCAGATACGCAGTATTTT
TRBD2	17	many	TRBJ2-3	TRBV12-3/TRBV12-4	CASRPGLAGVSTDTQYF	TGTGCCAGCAGACCGGGACTAGCGGGGGTTTCGACAGATACGCAGTATTTT
.	13	.	TRBJ2-1	TRBV5-5	CASSLAQQDEQFF	TGTGCCAGCAGCTTGGCGCAGCAAGATGAGCAGTTCTTC
.	14	many	TRBJ2-5	TRBV20-1	CSARPPRAQETQYF	TGCAGTGCTAGACCCCCTAGAGCCCAAGAGACCCAGTACTTC
.	13	few	TRBJ2-7	TRBV10-3	CAITPRGRDEQYF	TGTGCCATCACCCCTCGAGGTAGGGACGAGCAGTACTTC
.	13	few	TRBJ2-7	TRBV20-1	CSALGGHTYEQYF	TGCAGTGCCTTGGGGGGGCATACCTACGAGCAGTACTTC
.	15	.	TRBJ2-7	TRBV4-2	CASSPDEGSLYGQYF	TGTGCCAGCAGCCCAGACGAGGGATCGCTTTACGGGCAGTACTTC
TRBD1	13	few	TRBJ1-4	TRBV20-1	CSARQGFNEKLFF	TGCAGTGCCAGACAGGGGTTCAATGAAAAACTGTTTTTT
TRBD1	15	.	TRBJ1-5	TRBV7-2	CASSEPGQLNQPQHF	TGTGCCAGCAGCGAGCCGGGACAGCTAAATCAGCCCCAGCATTTT
.	15	many	TRBJ2-7	TRBV20-1	CSASLSGTLDNEQYF	TGCAGTGCTAGCCTCTCCGGGACCCTGGACAACGAGCAGTACTTC
TRBD2	13	.	TRBJ2-5	TRBV15	CATSREPGGTQYF	TGTGCCACCAGCAGAGAGCCGGGGGGAACCCAGTACTTC
TRBD1	14	many	TRBJ1-1	TRBV2	CASSRTDRGTEAFF	TGTGCCAGCAGTCGTACGGACAGGGGGACTGAAGCTTTCTTT
.	13	few	TRBJ1-2	TRBV20-1	CSASIGRDYGYTF	TGCAGTGCTAGTATAGGCAGGGACTATGGCTACACCTTC
.	13	few	TRBJ1-5	TRBV19	CASSAMGNQPQHF	TGTGCCAGTTCTGCGATGGGGAATCAGCCCCAGCATTTT
TRBD1	14	.	TRBJ2-1	TRBV29-1	CSVLDRGQFIEQFF	TGCAGCGTCCTTGACAGGGGGCAGTTTATTGAGCAGTTCTTC
.	13	many	TRBJ1-1	TRBV4-1	CASSRGGSTEAFF	TGCGCCAGCAGCCGCGGGGGCTCGACTGAAGCTTTCTTT
.	15	few	TRBJ2-5	TRBV28	CASSPQGPAGETQYF	TGTGCCAGCAGTCCCCAGGGGCCCGCGGGAGAGACCCAGTACTTC
.	14	.	TRBJ2-2	TRBV20-1	CSAGINPTTGELFF	TGCAGTGCTGGCATTAATCCCACCACCGGGGAGCTGTTTTTT
TRBD1	15	.	TRBJ1-4	TRBV20-1	CSARAPGQINEKLFF	TGCAGTGCTAGAGCGCCGGGACAGATTAATGAAAAACTGTTTTTT
.	14	.	TRBJ1-5	TRBV20-1	CSVVSQTGYQPQHF	TGCAGTGTGGTATCCCAAACCGGCTATCAGCCCCAGCATTTT
.	15	many	TRBJ2-5	TRBV4-1	CASSQFPGPQETQYF	TGCGCCAGCAGCCAATTCCCAGGTCCACAAGAGACCCAGTACTTC
.	16	.	TRBJ2-1	TRBV6-5	CASRYQVTSSYNEQFF	TGTGCCAGCAGATACCAGGTTACAAGCTCCTACAATGAGCAGTTCTTC
TRBD1	15	.	TRBJ2-1	TRBV27	CASSSTSDRPYEQFF	TGTGCCAGCAGTTCAACATCGGACAGGCCTTACGAGCAGTTCTTC